This T cell receptor (beta chain) was sequenced in a study of blood T cell repertoires in COVID-19. Across the study: Collection of acute and convalescent COVID-19 samples took place in the United States, Italy and Spain. T cells, B-cell-depleted T cells, or PBMCs supplied cDNA or gDNA.

The authors' processing: From reference gene primer amplification, estimates of nucleated cell counts were derived. Clones were read by immunoSEQ multiplex PCR, and TCRdb kept only the in-frame ones, dropping some. The V and J calls and clone size come from that table; D and trimming were worked out from the DNA. In the table there are about 68,000 clones, 75% to 90% of which are singletons. Germline CDR1 MDHEN, CDR2 SYDVKM. The length of the CDR3 is 17 residues. Losses at the gene ends were 7 bases for V and 0 bases for J; bases not matched to a gene: 12. Sequenced: peripheral blood. V is TRBV28 and J is TRBJ2-3, with 8 positions matching TRBD2. This sequence was found in a man between 45 and 60 years old with acute or convalescent COVID-19. The CDR3 is CASIGSGTLRSTDTQYF. The CDR3 DNA reads as TGTGCCAGCATCGGTAGCGGGACCCTGCGGAGCACAGATACGCAGTATTTT.